What follows is one T cell receptor (beta chain) and its context. The data belong to a study of cytomegalovirus exposure and HLA in healthy donors. On the study more broadly: HLA-typed donors contributed 65 million to 95 million unique TCRs, which were held in an early data release.

Primers for the PCR totalled 60 Vbeta and 13 Jbeta. Assay: immunoSEQ multiplex PCR; the TCRdb copy retains only in-frame clones and omits some. The table records around 85,000 clones, 80% of them present only once. The V gene's germline CDR1 is MNHNS and CDR2 SASEGT. The CDR3 spans 14 residues. The source material was PBMCs. This rearrangement joins TRBV6-1 to TRBJ2-5; D uncertain. Judging by the DNA end, TRBJ2-7 fits better; the J call may be wrong. The TCR sequence derives from a male donor in good health and CMV-seronegative. The CDR3 DNA sequence: TGTGCCAGCAGTGATGTCGGTGCCTATAGCGAGCAGTACTTC. The encoded protein is CASSDVGAYSEQYF.